Each of the 16 T cell receptor beta chains below was sequenced from the same sample in a study of cytomegalovirus exposure and HLA in healthy donors. This table comes from immunoSEQ multiplex PCR, and its TCRdb copy is limited to in-frame clones, with some not included. Found here are about 250,000 clones, approximately 84% of them singletons; the top ten hold approximately 12%. Sample: PBMCs. These receptor sequences come from a young man in good health and CMV-seropositive.

In its sample, this clone was seen a few times. The rearrangement uses TRBV5-1 and TRBJ2-7; D uncertain. The CDR3 consists of 13 residues. Trimming removed 4 bases from V and 6 bases from J, with 14 bases in between. Germline V gives CDR1 SGHRS, CDR2 YFSETQ. The CDR3 bases are TGCGCCAGCAGCGGTGGGATGTCCCTCGAGCAGTACTTC. Translation gives CASSGGMSLEQYF.

The chain couples TRBV4-3 to TRBJ2-4; 9 bases match TRBD1. The V and J ends lost 3 bases and 7 bases, in that order; junction bases with no gene match: 7. CDR1 and CDR2 (germline): LGHNA, YSLEER. The CDR3 extends over 15 amino acids. For the CDR3, the DNA is TGCGCCAGCAGCCACATGACAGGGGGTCGGAACATTCAGTACTTC. Residues: CASSHMTGGRNIQYF.

This clone has just a few counts. The chain uses TRBV5-1 and TRBJ1-5; D might be TRBD1 (6 bases). This CDR3 has 15 residues. Trimming stripped 2 bases from V and 3 bases from J, with 12 bases between. Germline-derived CDR1 and CDR2 are SGHRS and YFSETQ. The CDR3 sequence: CASSLTGHHNQPQHF. In DNA, the CDR3 is TGCGCCAGCAGCTTAACGGGACACCACAATCAGCCCCAGCATTTT.

The chain couples TRBV5-6 to TRBJ2-7; D tentatively reads TRBD1 or TRBD2 (5 bases each). Trimming pared 2 bases from V and 6 bases from J, leaving 12 bases between. The length of the CDR3 is 13 residues. Germline assignment: CDR1 SGHDT and CDR2 YYEEEE. The CDR3 nucleotides read TGTGCCAGCAGCTTCCGCCTTGGGGGCGAGCAGTACTTC. Translation: CASSFRLGGEQYF.

The V and J genes are TRBV7-2 and TRBJ1-1; D gene uncertain. Between the trimmed V and J ends, which lost 5 bases and 5 bases, there was a span of 12 bases. The CDR3 has 13 amino acids. Germline lookup yields CDR1 SGHTA and CDR2 FQGNSA. The CDR3 spells CASSPQVSTEAFF. The CDR3 region has the DNA TGTGCCAGCAGCCCTCAGGTTAGTACTGAAGCTTTCTTT.

Concerning this clone itself: Other DNA sequences in the sample encode the same CDR3. This sequence joins TRBV6-5 and TRBJ2-1; D is unresolved. CDR3 length: 13 amino acids. V shed 2 bases and J shed 1 base, with 3 bases lying between them. Germline V gene lookup returns CDR1 MNHEY and CDR2 SVGAGI. The CDR3 nucleotides read TGTGCCAGCAGTTACGCTTCCTACAATGAGCAGTTCTTC. Amino acids: CASSYASYNEQFF.

This rearrangement joins TRBV7-8 to TRBJ2-3; 9 nucleotides match TRBD2. V lost 5 bases to trimming and J lost 2 bases; unmatched junction nucleotides: 5. Germline V lookup: CDR1 SGHVS, CDR2 FQNEAQ. The CDR3 sequence is 15 residues long. The DNA for the CDR3 is TGTGCCAGCAGCGCGACTAGCGGTCACACAGATACGCAGTATTTT. It translates to CASSATSGHTDTQYF.

The chain is built from TRBV7-2 and TRBJ2-7; 8 bases align to TRBD1. The V gene end was trimmed by 3 bases and the J gene end by 7 bases; junction bases not matched to a gene: 11. Germline V gene sequence: CDR1 SGHTA, CDR2 FQGNSA. CDR3 length: 15 amino acids. The CDR3 region has the DNA TGTGCCAGCAGCTTCGCCGGGACAGGTGACCGGGAGCAGTACTTC. Protein sequence: CASSFAGTGDREQYF.

The V and J genes are TRBV4-1 and TRBJ2-1, with no clear D. CDR1 and CDR2 from the germline V gene are MGHRA and YSYEKL. V lost 0 bases and J 8 bases, leaving 11 bases between the germline ends. This CDR3 region has 14 residues. The CDR3 nucleotides read TGCGCCAGCAGCCAAGAGGAGCCGGCCGATGAGCAGTTCTTC. This sequence encodes CASSQEEPADEQFF.

This clone was seen once. The V call is TRBV5-6, the J call TRBJ2-1; D is possibly TRBD2 (7 bases). Trimming shortened V by 1 base and J by 9 bases, and 11 bases separated the two germline ends. Germline CDR1 is SGHDT and CDR2 is YYEEEE. CDR3 length equals 13 residues. The CDR3 protein is CASSLRGGIEQFF. The CDR3 DNA reads TGTGCCAGCAGCTTGAGGGGGGGAATTGAGCAGTTCTTC.

This rearrangement joins TRBV27 to TRBJ2-1; either TRBD1 or TRBD2 may supply D (5 bases each). The V end lost 6 bases, the J end lost 3 bases, and 9 bases lay between the germline ends. CDR1 is MNHEY, CDR2 SMNVEV, per germline (reference sequence). This CDR3 is built from 13 residues. CDR3 bases: TGTGCCAGCAGAGGGACCCTCTACAATGAGCAGTTCTTC. Protein product: CASRGTLYNEQFF.

CDR3 nucleotides: TGTGCCAGTAGGACCGGGACAATAAATAGCAATCAGCCCCAGCATTTT. It yields the protein CASRTGTINSNQPQHF. The J gene is TRBJ1-5, the V gene TRBV19, with D possibly being TRBD1 (6 bases). The CDR3 consists of 16 residues. V gave up 6 bases and J gave up 0 bases, with 15 bases separating them. Per the germline V gene, CDR1 is LNHDA and CDR2 is SQIVND (reference sequence).

V gene TRBV30 combines with J gene TRBJ1-1; possible D gene TRBD1, 5 bases. Between the trimmed V and J ends, which lost 1 base and 2 bases, there was a span of 11 bases. Germline-derived CDR1 and CDR2 are GTSNPN and SVGIG (reference sequence). The CDR3 is 14 residues long. The chain's CDR3 is CAWSGGSVNTEAFF. The CDR3 nucleotides read TGTGCCTGGAGTGGGGGCTCGGTAAACACTGAAGCTTTCTTT.

This sequence joins TRBV15 and TRBJ2-7, with D perhaps TRBD2 (5 bases). CDR3 length equals 17 residues. The germline CDR1 and CDR2 sequences are LNHNV and YYDKDF (reference sequence). Trimming pared 0 bases from V and 5 bases from J, leaving 20 bases between. The CDR3 reads CATSRDGLGSSLDEQYF. The CDR3 bases are TGTGCCACCAGCAGAGACGGGCTGGGGAGCTCGTTGGACGAGCAGTACTTC.

The chain couples TRBV9 to TRBJ1-1; TRBD1 might be the D (6 bases). V dropped 0 bases and J dropped 14 bases, with 20 bases sitting between them. Germline V gene lookup returns CDR1 SGDLS and CDR2 YYNGEE. The CDR3 is 14 residues long. CDR3 protein: CASSVGGLKGQYFF. DNA of the CDR3: TGTGCCAGCAGCGTAGGCGGATTGAAGGGACAATACTTCTTT.

The genes are TRBV2 and TRBJ2-3; D remains unclear. V was clipped by 10 bases and J by 1 base, with 21 bases between them. Germline assignment: CDR1 SNHLY and CDR2 FYNNEI. There are 16 residues in the CDR3. CDR3 nucleotides: TGTGCCACCCAAGTAAGGCGGACCCCTGGCACAGATACGCAGTATTTT. It translates to CATQVRRTPGTDTQYF.